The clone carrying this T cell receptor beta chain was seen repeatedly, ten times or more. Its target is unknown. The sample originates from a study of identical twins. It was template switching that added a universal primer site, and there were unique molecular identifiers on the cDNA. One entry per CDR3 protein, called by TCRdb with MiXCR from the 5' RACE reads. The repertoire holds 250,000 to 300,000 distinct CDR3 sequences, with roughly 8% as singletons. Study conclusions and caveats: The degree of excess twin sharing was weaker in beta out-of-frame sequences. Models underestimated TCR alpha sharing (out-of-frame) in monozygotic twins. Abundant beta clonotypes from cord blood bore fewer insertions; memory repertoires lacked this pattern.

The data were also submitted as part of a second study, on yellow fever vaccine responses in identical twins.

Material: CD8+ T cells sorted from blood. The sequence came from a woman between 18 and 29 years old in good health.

CDR3 sequence (DNA): TGTGCCAGCAGTGCGCGGGACAGCCACAATCAGCCCCAGCATTTT. This gives the protein CASSARDSHNQPQHF. The chain combines TRBV25-1 with TRBJ1-5; 7 bases map to TRBD1. Germline V CDR1 and CDR2: MGHDK, SYGVNS. This CDR3 contains 15 residues. With 4 bases clipped from V and 3 bases from J, the junction kept 6 bases outside the gene matches.